The source of this T cell receptor (beta chain) is a study of chemoradiotherapy in HPV16-positive cancers. The table came from immunoSEQ multiplex PCR; TCRdb's copy has only in-frame clones and leaves some out. Of fewer than 35,000 clones in the sample, approximately 93% were seen once. The CDR3 is made up of 14 amino acids. Trimming took off 6 bases at V and 0 bases at J, with 8 bases between the two ends. The germline CDR1 and CDR2 sequences are SEHNR and FQNEAQ (reference sequence). Regarding the study as a whole: In HPV16-positive patients, HPV-responsive T-cell expansion tracked better recurrence-free survival.

In regard to this clone: Its antigen is still unknown.

Specimen: blood, collected from a patient who underwent chemoradiotherapy. This clonotype originated in a human donor with HPV-associated anogenital cancer. The chain recombines TRBV7-9 with TRBJ2-2; tentatively, D is TRBD1 (5 bases). CDR3 coding DNA: TGTGCCAGCAGTCGACAGTCGAACACCGGGGAGCTGTTTTTT. It encodes CASSRQSNTGELFF.